The 3 T cell receptor beta chains reported below all come from one sample, sequenced in a study of identical twins. Each CDR3 protein gets one entry after TCRdb re-called the 5' RACE reads with MiXCR. The table shows under 1 million distinct CDR3 sequences, with approximately 13% occurring only once. These same data were also listed under a study on yellow fever vaccine responses in identical twins.

Material: PBMCs. The receptors stem from a woman in her late teens or twenties in good health.

This clonotype showed up just a few times. V and J are TRBV12-3 or TRBV12-4 and TRBJ2-1; D remains ambiguous. The CDR3 sequence is 16 residues long. Trimming took 5 bases from V and 0 from J, leaving 14 bases between them. CDR3 residues: CASSPNVGNSYNEQFF. In DNA form, the CDR3 reads TGTGCCAGCAGTCCCAACGTGGGGAACTCCTACAATGAGCAGTTCTTC.

This clonotype was counted only a few times. The CDR3 protein is CASSQRTGGHYEQYV. CDR3 nucleotide sequence: TGCGCCAGCAGCCAACGGACAGGGGGCCACTACGAGCAGTACGTC. This chain uses TRBV4-1 with TRBJ2-7, with 11 bases that match TRBD1. V lost 2 bases to trimming and J lost 3 bases; unmatched junction nucleotides: 3. The CDR3 runs 15 residues. In germline, CDR1 is MGHRA, CDR2 YSYEKL.

This chain joins TRBV20-1 and TRBJ1-2; tentatively, D is TRBD1 (5 bases). The CDR3 totals 15 residues. Germline assignment: CDR1 DFQATT and CDR2 SNEGSKA (reference sequence). Trimming stripped 5 bases from V and 3 bases from J, with 19 bases between. CDR3 loop: CSAYGRGKGDYGYTF. In nucleotides, the CDR3 is TGCAGTGCTTACGGGAGGGGTAAAGGGGACTATGGCTACACCTTC.